This T cell receptor (beta chain) was documented in a study of T cell repertoires in cytomegalovirus infection. Across the study: Both CMV infection and a matching HLA type were indicated by public TCR beta signatures.

TCRdb re-called the reads through MiXCR, storing one row per CDR3 protein. The table lists under 350,000 distinct CDR3 sequences, 8% to 10% of them singletons. This clonotype was observed a handful of times. Sequences were obtained from PBMCs. This receptor was taken from a human donor in good health (CMV status not recorded). Some clones in this sample may be carry-over from other donors' samples.

The CDR3 DNA is TGTGCCAGCAGCCCGACCGTTTACGAGCAGTACGTC. The encoded protein is CASSPTVYEQYV. The V and J genes are TRBV6-6 and TRBJ2-7; D not certain. The ends were cut back, 6 bases at V and 4 bases at J, with 10 bases in the middle. Looked up from germline, CDR1 is MNHNY and CDR2 is SVGAGI (reference sequence). The CDR3 covers 12 residues.